The sequence of this TCR beta chain was determined in a study of cytomegalovirus exposure and HLA in healthy donors (dated by TCRdb to 2016 to 2017). Some background on the complete study: According to an earlier analysis of 450 to 650 of the donors, about 180 million T cells yielded 90 million to 130 million unique TCR beta sequences and approximately 300 Gb of sequence data. The study used immunosequencing to profile the T cell repertoires of 670 or so subjects and linked those repertoires to cytomegalovirus serostatus. To predict cytomegalovirus infection status, the study combined high-throughput TCR immunosequencing, statistical association of individual TCRs with disease status, and machine learning. The study aimed to test whether cataloging public T cell receptors could reveal signatures of past pathogen exposure. Donor age, sex, ethnicity and CMV serostatus were collected together with the repertoire data. The number of donors typed differed by locus, with about 629-630 for A, B, C, DRB1 and DQB1, 522 for DQA1, 600 to 610 for DPA1, and around 450 for DPB1. Genome-wide SNP genotypes for about 60% of the roughly 700 donors were used in a later genetic analysis, which treated that subset as a discovery cohort. All discovery cohort repertoires had been generated using a single sequencing platform. Five DR-DQ haplotypes were handled as single units for association and clustering because linkage in the cohort was strong. HLA typing included class I and class II loci at four-digit resolution. A later analysis re-examined previously published TCR beta repertoires from more than 650 donors and added high-resolution HLA genotyping to investigate patterns of TCR occurrence. Of the 350 to 450 genotyped donors, approximately 83% fell in the genetic ancestry cluster associated with self-reported Caucasian donors. On average, around 240,000 unique TCR beta nucleotide sequences were sequenced per donor among a few hundred genotyped donors of the cohort, with roughly 19% of those sequences being non-productive. Approximately 300 gigabases of sequencing data and approximately 84 million unique TCR sequences were included in an early release covering several hundred HLA-typed donors. The later analysis used no new phenotypic data to find candidate immune exposures, relying instead on TCR beta sequences and their occurrence across donors. An earlier analysis of 587 of the donors used high-throughput TCR beta sequencing to judge whether each TCR beta V gene segment behaved as functional or pseudogenic. Along with the roughly 700-subject first cohort, a separate validation cohort of around 110 different subjects was used.

The cohort consisted of 650 to 700 healthy bone marrow donors. Cohort members were all nominally healthy when sampled, although unrecorded immune exposures were likely present. The donor was CMV seropositive and was included in the group of approximately 300 seropositive cohort members. Every donor gave a peripheral blood sample, and the peripheral blood mononuclear cells from that sample were used for TCR beta sequencing. The Qiagen DNeasy Blood Extraction Kit was used to extract genomic DNA from the blood cell samples. CDR1 and CDR2, per the germline V gene (reference sequence), are LNHDA and SQIVND. The CDR3 runs 15 residues from the cysteine to the phenylalanine. Only the CDR3 region is kept as DNA, spanning 45 bases read in frame from base 1. V and J are truncated by 4 bases and 5 bases respectively, leaving an intervening sequence of 17 bases. Only a few counts were recorded for this clone. Its antigen is not yet known. Base qualities are not recorded, but no much larger clone differs from it by a single base.

Receptor amplification or capture employed the immunoSEQ multiplex PCR assay. For the multiplex PCR, a mixture combining 60 forward primers for TCR Vbeta segments and 13 reverse primers for TCR Jbeta segments was used. Amplification of the CDR3 region of rearranged TCR beta genes was performed with a multiplex PCR assay on genomic DNA. Amplified TCR beta libraries were sequenced as 87-base-pair reads on the Illumina HiSeq System. Processing in the source paper ran as follows. A later analysis tallied 80 million to 95 million unique TCR beta chains across the approximately 670 repertoires, and about 12 million of those chains were shared by two or more donors. A nearest-neighbor algorithm error-corrected the raw reads and collapsed the reads into unique sequences, merging closely related sequences to remove PCR and sequencing errors. Alignment of CDR3 sequences to IMGT reference sequences was used to assign V, D and J gene segments. Each retained sequence needed at least a six-nucleotide match to both a V gene segment and a J gene segment. A rearrangement counted as productive if the CDR3 had no stop codons and remained in frame with V and J, and every other rearrangement counted as non-productive. CDR3 was defined according to IMGT convention as the region running from the second conserved V-encoded cysteine to the conserved J-encoded phenylalanine. The earlier analysis of about 640 of the donors excluded any sequence lacking an unambiguous match to a single V gene segment. An earlier analysis of 587 of the donors classified V segments as functional when productive rearrangements were above 56.7% and as segregating when the standard deviation between donors was above 5%. To diagnose cytomegalovirus status from the catalog of TCR beta chain sequences, a statistical classification framework was built. In a later analysis, V and J genes were assigned by comparing TCR nucleotide sequences against IMGT/GENE-DB human TR gene sequences. A later analysis assigned CDR3 sequences and most-parsimonious VDJ recombination scenarios with the TCRdist pipeline. A later analysis defined each TCR beta chain by its CDR3 amino acid sequence plus V-gene family, and excluded reads lacking a unique V-gene family. In a later analysis, approximately 590 highly shared, low-generation-probability nucleotide sequences were removed to address suspected cross-contamination and a sequencing artifact. A later analysis calculated a clonal expansion index for each public chain from normalized within-repertoire ranks of inferred template counts. Generation probabilities in a later analysis came from a VDJ recombination model fitted to out-of-frame rearrangements, and those results were checked against IGoR. In a later analysis, hypergeometric tests were used to score TCR-TCR, TCR-HLA and TCR-CMV co-occurrence, with a repertoire-size bias correction applied to TCR pairs. To estimate false discovery rates, a later analysis permuted the HLA or CMV assignments 20 times. In a later analysis, co-occurring TCRs were grouped using DBSCAN, and TCRdist sequence similarity was added for clustering within HLA-allele-positive subsets. Co-occurrence clustering excluded repertoires with fewer than 30,000 or more than 120,000 public chains, plus five with anomalous nucleotide sharing. The source is immuneACCESS, and TCRdb retained only in-frame sequences with V and J called. Part of the clones is not carried over; for the studies checked, unresolved V genes explain less than half of this, and the remainder is unexplained. V, J and clone size are those of that table, while D and trimming were read from the DNA. Here the sample has some 140,000 clones; around 72% occur a single time. The ten largest clones capture around 4.5% of the sample.

Summary of the overall study and its limitations: In vitro tests confirmed that a few of the cytomegalovirus-associated TCR beta chains recognize cytomegalovirus antigens. Most TCR sequences were observed very rarely across donors, whereas some public TCRs were present in many individuals. In an earlier analysis of 587 of the donors, most TCR beta V segments were observed in productive rearrangements about 87% or about 30% of the time, broadly matching IMGT annotations. For the cohort, immune exposure information was limited to CMV serostatus. Sequencing depth was assumed to be roughly uniform across donors in the presence/absence analyses, though that assumption may not hold. The authors suggested that the approach could potentially be extended to other disease states and immunological phenotypes. Compared with equally common non-associated chains, HLA-associated TCR beta chains in a later analysis were more clonally expanded and had lower generation probabilities. In a later analysis, most CMV-associated TCR beta chains were found to appear HLA-restricted, with HLA associations seemingly driven largely by CMV exposure. Because counts were too low, around 17 rarely observed V segments, including chromosome 9 orphons, were left out of the earlier analysis of about 500 of the donors. In a later genetic analysis, a missense DCLRE1C variant was associated with V-gene and J-gene trimming of TCR beta chains, and the association was replicated in an independent cohort. A later analysis associated 16,951 TCR beta sequences with specific HLA alleles at a false discovery rate of 0.05. A later analysis reported that several top co-occurrence clusters appeared linked to parvovirus B19, influenza, CMV and Epstein-Barr virus. Because the 87-base-pair reads could not distinguish some IMGT-functional V segments, including TRBV6-2 and TRBV6-3, those segments were excluded. A later genetic analysis reported fewer N-insertions in productive TCRs among donors in an Asian-associated ancestry cluster than the roughly 670-donor mean. In both the original and validation cohorts, the classifier was reported to diagnose cytomegalovirus status with high specificity and sensitivity. Only TCR beta chains were sequenced in this cohort, and the absence of alpha or paired-chain data limited detectable features. A further reported finding was that TCR beta sequences accurately predicted the HLA-A and HLA-B alleles for most subjects in the first cohort. The study gave a list of 150 to 200 TCR beta chains associated with cytomegalovirus. Linkage disequilibrium might explain the correlated functional status among segregating V segments, but an unknown experimental factor could not be excluded. In a later analysis, TCR association rates were found to vary across HLA loci, with the most associated TCRs seen for DRB1 alleles and the fewest for HLA-C alleles. A group of highly shared sequence variants was considered likely to be a technical artifact of the sequencing pipeline. Because some donors lacked HLA typing at each locus, the association tests relied only on the typed subset. Strong co-occurrence of HLA alleles, especially DR and DQ, made assigning TCR associations to individual alleles difficult.

Sequenced sample: PBMCs. The receptor comes from a man between 18 and 35 years old in good health and CMV-seropositive. In this chain, TRBV19 is recombined with TRBJ1-2, with TRBD1 tentatively as D gene (6 bases match). The CDR3 here reads CASSSRRGGEYGYTF. The nucleotides read TGTGCCAGTAGTAGCCGTCGGGGGGGCGAGTATGGCTACACCTTC.